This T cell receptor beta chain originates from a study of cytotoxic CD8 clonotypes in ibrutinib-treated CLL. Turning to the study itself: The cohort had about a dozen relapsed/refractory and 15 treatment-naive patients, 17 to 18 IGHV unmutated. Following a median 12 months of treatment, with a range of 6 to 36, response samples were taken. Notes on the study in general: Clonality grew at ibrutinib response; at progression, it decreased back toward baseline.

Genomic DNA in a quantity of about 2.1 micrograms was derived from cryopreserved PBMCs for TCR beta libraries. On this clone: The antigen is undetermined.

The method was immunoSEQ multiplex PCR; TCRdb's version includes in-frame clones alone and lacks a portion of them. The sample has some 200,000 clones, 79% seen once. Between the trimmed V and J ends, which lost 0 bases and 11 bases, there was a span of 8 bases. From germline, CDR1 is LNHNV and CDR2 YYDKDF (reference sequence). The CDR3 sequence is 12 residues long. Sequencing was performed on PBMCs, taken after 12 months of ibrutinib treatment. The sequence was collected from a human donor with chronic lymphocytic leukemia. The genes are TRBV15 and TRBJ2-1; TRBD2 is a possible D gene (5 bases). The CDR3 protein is CATSREERKQFF. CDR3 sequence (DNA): TGTGCCACCAGCAGAGAAGAGCGGAAGCAGTTCTTC.